Each of the 29 T cell receptor beta chains below was sequenced from the same sample in a study of T-cell memory formation after mild COVID-19. One entry per CDR3 protein, called by TCRdb with MiXCR from the 5' RACE reads. The profile covers approximately 250,000 distinct CDR3 sequences, with over 15% appearing a single time and over 2% taken by the ten largest. The sample was PBMCs or a T cell subset sorted from them (not recorded which). The receptors were gathered from an adult woman who had mild COVID-19 (a few samples of this study predate the infection). Cell type and time point are not known.

This chain links TRBV20-1 with TRBJ2-7; no clear D gene. This CDR3 is built from 11 residues. The germline V gene has CDR1 DFQATT and CDR2 SNEGSKA (reference sequence). Trimming cost V 3 bases and J 3 bases, with 6 bases left between them. The CDR3 protein is CSASRVYEQYF. The CDR3 DNA follows: TGCAGTGCTAGTAGGGTCTACGAGCAGTACTTC.

This clonotype appeared a few times. The chain carries TRBV29-1 and TRBJ2-5; D is undetermined. Germline V gene sequence: CDR1 SQVTM, CDR2 ANQGSEA. Trimming left V 4 bases short and J 5 bases short, with 11 bases between. There are 12 residues in the CDR3. CDR3 DNA: TGCAGCGTTGTAGTATCTCGGGAGACCCAGTACTTC. It codes for CSVVVSRETQYF. Using reference TRBV29-1 and TRBJ2-5 for the parts outside the CDR3, the full variable domain is SAVISQKPSRDICQRGTSLTIQCQVDSQVTMMFWYRQQPGQSLTLIATANQGSEATYESGFVIDKFPISRPNLTFSTLTVSNMSPEDSSIYLCSVVVSRETQYFGPGTRLLVL.

In this sample, this clonotype turned up a few times. The genes are TRBV11-2 and TRBJ1-1; unclear D gene. Trimming removed 3 bases from V and 3 bases from J, with 8 bases in between. Looked up from germline, CDR1 is SGHAT and CDR2 is FQNNGV. The CDR3 totals 13 residues. CDR3 sequence: CASSFNGDTEAFF. CDR3 in DNA: TGTGCCAGCAGCTTCAACGGGGACACTGAAGCTTTCTTT.

This clonotype came up a few times. The chain links TRBV6-6 to TRBJ1-2; D ambiguous. Trimming took 2 bases from V and 8 from J, leaving 12 bases between them. The CDR3 is 13 amino acids. CDR1 is MNHNY and CDR2 is SVGAGI in the germline V gene (reference sequence). CDR3 residues: CASSYKEGVGYTF. The CDR3 DNA reads as TGTGCCAGCAGTTACAAAGAGGGCGTGGGCTACACCTTC.

The chain couples TRBV10-2 to TRBJ2-5, with 7 positions matching TRBD1. V dropped 0 bases and J dropped 2; count of bases not matched to a gene: 6. CDR1 and CDR2 from the germline V gene are WSHSY and SAAADI. CDR3 length: 16 amino acids. As DNA, the CDR3 is TGCGCCAGCAGTGAGTCTTTAAGACAGGGTCAAGAGACCCAGTACTTC. This codes for CASSESLRQGQETQYF.

The chain employs TRBV4-3 and TRBJ2-2, with D possibly matching TRBD1 (6 bases). The CDR3 is made up of 14 amino acids. V was pared by 3 bases and J by 6 bases, with 11 bases between. Germline V gene lookup returns CDR1 LGHNA and CDR2 YSLEER. The CDR3 loop reads CASSHVDRAGELFF. The CDR3 coding sequence is TGCGCCAGCAGCCATGTGGACAGAGCCGGGGAGCTGTTTTTT.

The rearrangement links TRBV20-1 to TRBJ1-2; a weak D match, TRBD1 (5 bases). This CDR3 is built from 11 residues. Trimming removed 4 bases at V and 8 bases at J, with 11 bases between. Germline V lookup: CDR1 DFQATT, CDR2 SNEGSKA (reference sequence). The CDR3 nucleotides are TGCAGTGCTAAGGGGTTTCGGGGCTACACCTTC. Its protein product is CSAKGFRGYTF.

The V and J genes are TRBV1 and TRBJ2-7. TRBV1 is a pseudogene locus. This CDR3 comprises 13 residues. CDR3 loop: CTSSQGEGLEQYF. The CDR3 DNA reads as TGCACCAGCAGCCAAGGCGAAGGGTTGGAGCAGTACTTC.

The chain joins TRBV7-8 to TRBJ2-2, with 10 bases aligning to TRBD2. CDR3 length equals 18 residues. The germline gives CDR1 SGHVS, CDR2 FQNEAQ. The ends lost 1 base at V and 4 bases at J; junction bases unmatched: 9. The CDR3 is CASSLVWLAGEVTGELFF. CDR3 nucleotides: TGTGCCAGCAGCTTAGTCTGGCTAGCGGGAGAGGTCACCGGGGAGCTGTTTTTT.

This chain links TRBV7-8 with TRBJ2-1; D unresolved. CDR3 length: 12 amino acids. The germline CDR1 and CDR2 sequences are SGHVS and FQNEAQ. V lost 6 bases to trimming and J lost 4 bases, with 7 bases between them. The CDR3 reads CASSTSYNEQFF. The CDR3 DNA reads TGTGCCAGCAGTACCTCGTACAATGAGCAGTTCTTC. Complete variable domain (other parts from reference TRBV7-8 and TRBJ2-1): GAGVSQSPRYKVAKRGQDVALRCDPISGHVSLFWYQQALGQGPEFLTYFQNEAQLDKSGLPSDRFFAERPEGSVSTLKIQRTQQEDSAVYLCASSTSYNEQFFGPGTRLTVL.

This chain uses TRBV20-1 with TRBJ2-5; D is unclear. The CDR3 covers 10 residues. V was pared by 3 bases and J by 5 bases, with 4 bases between. Per the germline V gene, CDR1 is DFQATT and CDR2 is SNEGSKA (reference sequence). The CDR3 DNA reads as TGCAGTGCTAGTGGGGAGACCCAGTACTTC. Translation gives CSASGETQYF.

In DNA form, the CDR3 reads TGTGCCAGCAGCCCTAGCGGGGGGACCTTACAAGAGACCCAGTACTTC. It is translated as CASSPSGGTLQETQYF. The V call is TRBV7-3, the J call TRBJ2-5; 11 bases match TRBD2. Trimming took 5 bases from V and 2 from J; bases not matched to a gene: 7. From germline, CDR1 is SGHTA and CDR2 FQGTGA. This CDR3 spans 16 amino acids. The whole variable domain, filled in from reference TRBV7-3 and TRBJ2-5, reads GAGVSQTPSNKVTEKGKYVELRCDPISGHTALYWYRQSLGQGPEFLIYFQGTGAADDSGLPNDRFFAVRPEGSVSTLKIQRTERGDSAVYLCASSPSGGTLQETQYFGPGTRLLVL.

The table lists this clonotype with a few counts. The V and J genes are TRBV29-1 and TRBJ1-2; D may be TRBD1 (6 bases). Germline CDR1 is SQVTM and CDR2 is ANQGSEA. The CDR3 covers 12 residues. The V and J ends lost 5 bases and 4 bases respectively, with 11 bases between them. CDR3 in amino acids: CSVSGQTYGYTF. CDR3 nucleotide sequence: TGCAGCGTTTCTGGACAGACCTATGGCTACACCTTC.

The chain uses TRBV20-1 and TRBJ2-3; TRBD2 agrees at 7 bases. This CDR3 region has 14 residues. CDR1 DFQATT and CDR2 SNEGSKA come from the germline V gene (reference sequence). Trimming took 0 bases from V and 2 from J; bases not matched to a gene: 2. The CDR3 bases are TGCAGTGCTAGAGAGGGGACTAACACAGATACGCAGTATTTT. Translated, it gives CSAREGTNTDTQYF.

This clonotype was found a few times. The V gene is TRBV5-1, the J gene TRBJ2-7; 7 bases align to TRBD2. V gave up 4 bases and J gave up 3 bases; unmatched junction bases: 7. The CDR3 loop spans 14 amino acids. Per germline, CDR1 SGHRS and CDR2 YFSETQ. The CDR3, as DNA: TGCGCCAGCAGCCCTGTAGCGGGTCACTACGAGCAGTACTTC. It encodes CASSPVAGHYEQYF.

J is TRBJ1-5 and V is TRBV20-1, with D maybe TRBD1 (6 bases). V gave up 4 bases and J gave up 8 bases, with 24 bases separating them. CDR3 length: 16 residues. In germline, CDR1 is DFQATT, CDR2 SNEGSKA (reference sequence). As DNA, the CDR3 is TGCAGTGCTACTTCACAGGGCATCCCATTCAGAGAGCCCCAGCATTTT. It encodes CSATSQGIPFREPQHF.

This clonotype was found a few times. The chain has TRBV7-9 and TRBJ1-4; 12 bases align to TRBD1. The junction had 4 bases not matched to a gene; V was cut back by 6 bases and J by 8 bases. Germline CDR1 is SEHNR and CDR2 is FQNEAQ (reference sequence). This CDR3 has 14 amino acids. CDR3 sequence: CASSSGQGAEKLFF. The DNA for the CDR3 is TGTGCCAGCAGTTCGGGACAGGGGGCCGAAAAACTGTTTTTT.

This clonotype was seen a handful of times. V gene TRBV29-1 combines with J gene TRBJ1-1; TRBD1 matches at 9 bases. Looked up from germline, CDR1 is SQVTM and CDR2 is ANQGSEA. The CDR3 length is 14 residues. The V and J ends lost 6 bases and 11 bases, in that order; junction bases with no gene match: 16. CDR3 bases: TGCAGCGTCCATCCCGGGACAGGGTTCATAGGGGCTTTCTTT. Amino acids: CSVHPGTGFIGAFF.

The V gene is TRBV3-1, the J gene TRBJ2-1, with 14 bases lining up with TRBD2. The V gene end was trimmed by 1 base and the J gene end by 7 bases; junction bases not matched to a gene: 3. Per germline, CDR1 LGHDT and CDR2 YNNKEL (reference sequence). The CDR3 length is 16 residues. The CDR3 sequence: CASSQGTSGRTNEQFF. The CDR3 bases are TGTGCCAGCAGCCAAGGGACTAGCGGGAGGACTAATGAGCAGTTCTTC.

This clonotype was detected a few times. The V and J genes are TRBV6-5 and TRBJ1-2; D call uncertain. The CDR3 loop spans 15 amino acids. Germline V CDR1 and CDR2: MNHEY, SVGAGI. The V end lost 2 bases, the J end lost 2 bases, and 12 bases lay between the germline ends. The DNA of the CDR3 is TGTGCCAGCAGTTACAGGGCGGGTAGAAACTATGGCTACACCTTC. Translating it yields CASSYRAGRNYGYTF.

The chain joins TRBV15 to TRBJ2-7; D may be TRBD1 (6 bases). The CDR3 sequence is 14 residues long. Germline assignment: CDR1 LNHNV and CDR2 YYDKDF (reference sequence). Trimming removed 0 bases from V and 2 bases from J, with 8 bases in between. The CDR3 DNA sequence: TGTGCCACCAGCAGAGATGCAGGGGCCTACGAGCAGTACTTC. This translates into CATSRDAGAYEQYF.

In this sample, this clonotype turned up many times. J is TRBJ1-1 and V is TRBV3-1; TRBD1 matches 12 bases. Unmatched junction bases numbered 5, after V lost 3 bases and J lost 6 bases. Germline V gene sequence: CDR1 LGHDT, CDR2 YNNKEL (reference sequence). The CDR3 is 15 amino acids. The CDR3, as DNA: TGTGCCAGCAGCCAGTTAGGGACAGGGGGCCCTGAAGCTTTCTTT. Protein: CASSQLGTGGPEAFF.

The genes are TRBV11-3 and TRBJ2-1; perhaps TRBD2 as D (5 bases). The CDR3 is made up of 16 amino acids. Trimming shortened V by 2 bases and J by 0 bases, and 11 bases separated the two germline ends. CDR1 and CDR2 (germline): SGHNT, YENEEA. CDR3 coding DNA: TGTGCCAGCAGCTTATTCGGGAAGAGCTCCTACAATGAGCAGTTCTTC. It specifies CASSLFGKSSYNEQFF.

This clonotype was picked up a small number of times. The chain couples TRBV29-1 to TRBJ1-2; 9 positions agree with TRBD1. Germline V gene sequence: CDR1 SQVTM, CDR2 ANQGSEA. Trimming cost V 5 bases and J 8 bases; bases outside gene matches: 6. The CDR3 runs 12 residues. The chain's CDR3 is CSVFRDREGYTF. The CDR3 nucleotides read TGCAGCGTTTTCCGGGACAGGGAGGGCTACACCTTC.

This clonotype turned up a few times. V is TRBV4-1 and J is TRBJ1-5; TRBD1 aligns across 8 bases. V gave up 0 bases and J gave up 5 bases; unmatched junction bases: 12. The germline V gene has CDR1 MGHRA and CDR2 YSYEKL. The CDR3 extends over 18 amino acids. Here the CDR3 reads CASSQESRQGWNHQPQHF. The CDR3 DNA follows: TGCGCCAGCAGCCAAGAGAGCCGACAGGGGTGGAATCATCAGCCCCAGCATTTT.

V gene TRBV14 combines with J gene TRBJ2-5, with 7 bases matching TRBD1. V lost 0 bases and J lost 1; bases outside the gene matches: 8. This CDR3 comprises 17 residues. Looked up from germline, CDR1 is SGHDN and CDR2 is FVKESK. Here the CDR3 DNA reads TGTGCCAGCAGCCAAGATGGGGACAGTACTTTCCAAGAGACCCAGTACTTC. Amino acid sequence: CASSQDGDSTFQETQYF.

This clonotype was counted only a few times. In DNA, the CDR3 is TGCGCCAGCAGCTTGGCTAGCGGGGTCTACAATGAGCAGTTCTTC. This codes for CASSLASGVYNEQFF. The chain combines TRBV5-1 with TRBJ2-1, with 9 nucleotides matching TRBD2. This CDR3 comprises 15 residues. Germline V gene lookup returns CDR1 SGHRS and CDR2 YFSETQ. The trim removed 0 bases at V and 3 bases at J, leaving 1 base unmatched. Full variable domain (outside the CDR3, taken from reference TRBV5-1 and TRBJ2-1): KAGVTQTPRYLIKTRGQQVTLSCSPISGHRSVSWYQQTPGQGLQFLFEYFSETQRNKGNFPGRFSGRQFSNSRSEMNVSTLELGDSALYLCASSLASGVYNEQFFGPGTRLTVL.

This chain uses TRBV6-2 or TRBV6-3 with TRBJ1-2; D unresolved. Germline CDR1 MNHEY, CDR2 SVGEGT. This CDR3 contains 14 residues. V lost 2 bases to trimming and J lost 4 bases, with 11 bases between them. CDR3 DNA: TGTGCCAGCAGTTACACACAGAGCACCTATGGCTACACCTTC. Residues: CASSYTQSTYGYTF.

This sequence joins TRBV6-5 and TRBJ1-1, with D hard to call. V gave up 7 bases and J gave up 4 bases, with 13 bases separating them. Per germline, CDR1 MNHEY and CDR2 SVGAGI. The CDR3 consists of 13 residues. CDR3 in amino acids: CASKSIGSTEAFF. CDR3 nucleotide sequence: TGTGCCAGCAAATCGATAGGGAGCACTGAAGCTTTCTTT.